This paragraph reports one T cell receptor beta chain. This clone showed up just a few times. Its antigen is unknown. The sample holds no much larger clone one base away, and base qualities are not on file. These data originate in a study of blood T cell repertoires in COVID-19 (TCRdb year 2020). Background on the whole study: Collaborator samples came from the United States, Italy and Spain and covered acute and convalescent phases of COVID-19. The material from the prospective study consisted of cDNA or gDNA derived from T cells, B-cell-depleted T cells, or PBMCs. The repertoires were released in a freely available public database intended as a resource for research on the immune response to SARS-CoV-2. The sample metadata nearly always contained a de-identified subject ID, COVID-19 status, age in years and sex. The samples were drawn from two sources: the first 160 participants of the ongoing ImmuneRACE study, and fewer than 1,500 subjects contributed by 6 global collaborators. Where HLA class I and class II types were available, the types were taken from metadata supplied by the sample provider, not from assay-based typing. Deeply sampled blood TCRbeta repertoires from subjects exposed to, actively infected with, or recovered from COVID-19 were included in the dataset.

General conclusions and limits of the study: Clinical and demographic metadata were provided uncurated, with the amount varying by source and participant.

Samples from volunteer blood donors who had recovered from COVID-19 were contributed by a second Seattle source. Each collaborating institution followed its own protocols to collect whole blood in K2EDTA tubes. For TCRbeta analysis, collaborator samples were shipped as frozen whole blood, as isolated PBMCs, or as DNA extracted from either sample type. TCRbeta CDR3 regions were amplified from genomic DNA by means of the immunoSEQ Assay, a bias-controlled multiplex PCR. On the study's bioinformatics: Nucleated cell counts per sample were estimated from amplification of reference gene primers within the assay. Sequence reads were collapsed and filtered to measure the absolute abundance of every unique TCRbeta CDR3 rearrangement. For each sample, productive Simpson clonality was calculated by taking the square root of Simpson's diversity index across productive rearrangements. TCRdb limited this immuneACCESS table to in-frame rearrangements with V and J called. A share of clones is missing; checked studies link under half to unresolved V genes, and the rest is unexplained. Clone size and the V and J calls come from that table; the DNA yielded D and trimming. The sample includes some 200,000 clones, with roughly 84% observed a single time. 5% to 6.5% of the sample lies in the top ten.

The germline V gene (reference sequence) gives CDR1 as MNHEY and CDR2 as SMNVEV. The germline V and J ends show losses of 5 bases and 7 bases respectively, and no gene match explains 10 bases of the junction. The CDR3 spans 17 residues, from the cysteine through the phenylalanine. Only the CDR3 region is kept as DNA, spanning 51 bases read in frame from base 1. The clonotype was recovered from a woman in her fifties or sixties who had recovered from COVID-19. The sample consisted of peripheral blood. The sequence joins TRBV27 to TRBJ1-6; TRBD1 lines up with 11 middle nucleotides. The sequenced DNA: TGTGCCAGCAGTGGACGGACAGGGGGCGCGGGGAATTCACCCCTCCACTTT. Its translation is CASSGRTGGAGNSPLHF.